This T cell receptor beta chain was retrieved from a study of blood T cell repertoires in COVID-19. Study-level information: Collection of acute and convalescent COVID-19 samples took place in the United States, Italy and Spain. PBMCs, B-cell-depleted T cells, or T cells were the source of the cDNA or gDNA that made up the material.

Germline V lookup: CDR1 SGHVS, CDR2 FQNEAQ. Trimming stripped 4 bases from V and 6 bases from J, with 10 bases between. The CDR3 covers 13 residues. Repertoires were generated with immunoSEQ multiplex PCR, while TCRdb's copy carries only in-frame clones and drops some. There are approximately 85,000 clones in the sample; roughly 89% occur only once, and about 25% lies in the top ten. The clonotype comes from a man over 45 with active or convalescent COVID-19. Specimen: peripheral blood. V is TRBV7-8 and J is TRBJ2-1; D ambiguous. CDR3 DNA sequence: TGTGCCAGCAGCTACTCTAGTTTCAATGAGCAGTTCTTC. Its protein is CASSYSSFNEQFF.